Listed below are T cell receptor beta chains from one sample, sequenced in a study of identical twins. TCRdb recomputed calls from the 5' RACE reads with MiXCR, one row per CDR3 protein. The sample holds 350,000 to 450,000 distinct CDR3 sequences, under 20% seen once. Specimen: naive T cells sorted from blood. All receptors derive from a man aged 45-65 years in good health. The CDR3 runs from the conserved cysteine through the conserved F or W. A D gene is named only where the DNA matches it firmly. Size tells how often a clone was seen (once, few, many) or the class of an expanded clone, and some rows leave it out.

D gene | J gene | clone size | V gene | CDR3 DNA | CDR3 protein
TRBD2 | TRBJ2-3 | many | TRBV29-1 | TGCAGCGTTGAACGGGGGGGAAGCACAGATACGCAGTATTTT | CSVERGGSTDTQYF
NA | TRBJ1-5 | many | TRBV6-1 | TGTGCCAGCAGTCAAACCGGGGACACAAATCAGCCCCAGCATTTT | CASSQTGDTNQPQHF
NA | TRBJ2-1 | few | TRBV12-3/TRBV12-4 | TGTGCCAGCAGTTTAAGCCGTAGAGTCAATGAGCAGTTCTTC | CASSLSRRVNEQFF
NA | TRBJ2-6 | few | TRBV7-2 | TGTGCCAGCAGCCCAGGGCCGGGGCGCTCTGGGGCCAACGTCCTGACTTTC | CASSPGPGRSGANVLTF
NA | TRBJ2-7 | many | TRBV28 | TGTGCCACCAAAATGCCGGGGGACCCCTACGAGCAGTACTTC | CATKMPGDPYEQYF
NA | TRBJ2-1 | NA | TRBV5-1 | TGCGCCAGCAGCTTGGGGACTTTCGGCTACAATGAGCAGTTCTTC | CASSLGTFGYNEQFF
NA | TRBJ2-5 | NA | TRBV6-1 | TGTGCCAGCAGTGGGGGGGGGGACAGTAAGACCCAGTACTTC | CASSGGGDSKTQYF
NA | TRBJ2-3 | NA | TRBV12-3/TRBV12-4 | TGTGCCAGCAGTGACGGGGCAGATACGCAGTATTTT | CASSDGADTQYF
NA | TRBJ2-3 | few | TRBV12-3/TRBV12-4 | TGTGCCAGCCGGAGTAGCCTTACCACAGATACGCAGTATTTT | CASRSSLTTDTQYF
NA | TRBJ2-3 | once | TRBV4-3 | TGCGCCAGCAGCCAAGATCAGGGGCGGGACACAGATACGCAGTATTTT | CASSQDQGRDTDTQYF
NA | TRBJ2-7 | NA | TRBV28 | TGTGCCAGCAGACCCGTACTGGGGGGCGAGCAGTACTTC | CASRPVLGGEQYF
NA | TRBJ1-6 | NA | TRBV18 | TGTGCCAGCTCACCAAGGGACGGCAGACTTAATTCACCCCTCCACTTT | CASSPRDGRLNSPLHF
TRBD2 | TRBJ2-5 | many | TRBV7-8 | TGTGCCAGCAGCTTAGAAGGGCGCGGGGGACCGGGGACCCAGTACTTC | CASSLEGRGGPGTQYF
NA | TRBJ1-3 | NA | TRBV5-6 | TGTGCCAGCAGCAGCGGGGGCTCTGGAAACACCATATATTTT | CASSSGGSGNTIYF
NA | TRBJ1-1 | many | TRBV9 | TGTGCCAGCAGCGTATCCTCAAGGGGCACTGAAGCTTTCTTT | CASSVSSRGTEAFF
TRBD1 | TRBJ2-7 | few | TRBV5-1 | TGCGCCAGCAGCTCAACGCCGGGACAGGGAGCGAACGAGCAGTACTTC | CASSSTPGQGANEQYF
NA | TRBJ2-3 | NA | TRBV19 | TGTGCCAGTCAGATGAGGGCTCTGAGCACAGATACGCAGTATTTT | CASQMRALSTDTQYF
TRBD2 | TRBJ2-3 | NA | TRBV5-1 | TGCGCCAGCAGCTTGGCCGGGACTAGCGGGAGGGCCGCAGGATATACGCAGTATTTT | CASSLAGTSGRAAGYTQYF
NA | TRBJ2-7 | NA | TRBV19 | TGTGCCAGTAGCCCGACAGGTCCCGGGAGCTACGAGCAGTACTTC | CASSPTGPGSYEQYF
TRBD1 | TRBJ2-7 | NA | TRBV7-2 | TGTGCCAGCAGCTTAGCGACAGGGGGCTACGAGCAGTACTTC | CASSLATGGYEQYF
NA | TRBJ2-3 | few | TRBV10-3 | TGTGCCATCAGTGGGGCGGGTTCTGCTAAAGGCACAGATACGCAGTATTTT | CAISGAGSAKGTDTQYF
NA | TRBJ2-1 | many | TRBV12-3/TRBV12-4 | TGTGCCAGCAGCTTGGGACTCTACAATGAGCAGTTCTTC | CASSLGLYNEQFF
NA | TRBJ2-7 | many | TRBV28 | TGTGCCAGCACCAGGGGGGGGCCCGAGCAGTACTTC | CASTRGGPEQYF
NA | TRBJ2-1 | many | TRBV7-9 | TGTGCCAGCAGCTTAGTTACCGCGCGCAATGAGCAGTTCTTC | CASSLVTARNEQFF
NA | TRBJ1-1 | many | TRBV20-1 | TGCAGTGCGGCCAGGGGGAACACTGAAGCTTTCTTT | CSAARGNTEAFF
TRBD2 | TRBJ2-7 | many | TRBV6-1 | TGTGCCAGCAGCACACTAGCGGCCAGCTCCTACGAGCAGTACTTC | CASSTLAASSYEQYF
NA | TRBJ2-6 | NA | TRBV5-1 | TGCGCCAGCAGCTTGGGGCTGAGCGGAGGACGCTCTGGGGCCAACGTCCTGACTTTC | CASSLGLSGGRSGANVLTF
NA | TRBJ2-1 | few | TRBV24-1 | TGTGCCACCAGTGGGACAAAGAGGCCCTACAATGAGCAGTTCTTC | CATSGTKRPYNEQFF
NA | TRBJ2-4 | NA | TRBV10-3 | TGTGCCATCAGTGAGTCGATCGGCGGGCAGGACCTAGCCAAAAACATTCAGTACTTC | CAISESIGGQDLAKNIQYF
TRBD2 | TRBJ2-3 | NA | TRBV20-1 | TGCAGTGCTAGGGCGGGACTAGTCACAGATACGCAGTATTTT | CSARAGLVTDTQYF
TRBD2 | TRBJ2-3 | NA | TRBV5-1 | TGCGCCAGCAGCGAGGGGACTAGCGGCGGCACAGATACGCAGTATTTT | CASSEGTSGGTDTQYF
TRBD2 | TRBJ2-1 | few | TRBV4-3 | TGCGCCAGCAGCCAAACTAGCGGGGGGGCGCATGAGCAGTTCTTC | CASSQTSGGAHEQFF
NA | TRBJ2-7 | many | TRBV5-6 | TGTGCCAGCAGCCCCGTCAGGCGGACTACCTCCTACGAGCAGTACTTC | CASSPVRRTTSYEQYF
NA | TRBJ2-1 | NA | TRBV7-9 | TGTGCCAGCAGCTTAGACCTCTTTGAGCAGTTCTTC | CASSLDLFEQFF
NA | TRBJ2-1 | NA | TRBV5-1 | TGCGCCAGCAGCTCCTTTAGGACCGATAGCTCCTACAATGAGCAGTTCTTC | CASSSFRTDSSYNEQFF
NA | TRBJ2-4 | few | TRBV10-3 | TGTGCCATCAGTGAGTCGCTTGTAGCCAAAAACATTCAGTACTTC | CAISESLVAKNIQYF
NA | TRBJ2-3 | few | TRBV24-1 | TGTGCCACCAGTGAAGACAGTTTCACAGATACGCAGTATTTT | CATSEDSFTDTQYF
NA | TRBJ2-7 | many | TRBV27 | TGTGCCAGCAGTTTGCTAACCCCGGGGGACGAGCAGTACTTC | CASSLLTPGDEQYF
TRBD2 | TRBJ2-1 | NA | TRBV20-1 | TGCAGTGCTGTTAACCGACTAGCGGGAGATGAGCAGTTCTTC | CSAVNRLAGDEQFF
NA | TRBJ2-1 | NA | TRBV7-9 | TGTGCCAGCACGGCGGGCTCCTACAATGAGCAGTTCTTC | CASTAGSYNEQFF
TRBD1 | TRBJ1-1 | NA | TRBV4-2 | TGTGCCAGCAGCCAAGATAACAGGGGGCACACTGAAGCTTTCTTT | CASSQDNRGHTEAFF